This T cell receptor (beta chain) was recorded in a study of neoadjuvant anti-PD-1 for oral cavity cancer. Trimming removed 0 bases at V and 10 bases at J, with 10 bases between. CDR3 length: 12 amino acids. Germline V gene data show CDR1 as SGHDN and CDR2 as FVKESK. Most PBMC samples had around 0.5 ug input DNA in six replicates. Sequencing used immunoSEQ multiplex PCR; TCRdb keeps in-frame clones, though not all of them. Altogether about 16,000 clones are present, 66% being singletons, with the ten largest covering roughly 2.8%. The sequences come from PBMCs, collected before nivolumab (anti-PD-1) treatment. The chain couples TRBV14 to TRBJ2-7; tentatively, D is TRBD2 (6 bases). This receptor was taken from a person aged 35-79 years with oral cavity squamous cell carcinoma. This CDR3 is CASSQDSRGQYF. CDR3 DNA sequence: TGTGCCAGCAGCCAAGATTCGCGGGGCCAGTACTTC.